These 11 T cell receptor beta chains were all obtained from the same sample, sequenced in a study of CD8 T cells in Susac syndrome. The authors reverse transcribed roughly 0.5 to 1 ug RNA with random hexamers. MiXCR, run by TCRdb on the immunoSEQ multiplex PCR reads, gives a single entry per CDR3 protein. Of approximately 87,000 distinct CDR3 sequences listed, roughly 96% are singletons. Material for sequencing was CD8+ T cells from PBMCs. The receptors were sampled from a human donor with Susac syndrome.

This clonotype was seen only a few times. The chain uses TRBV11-2 and TRBJ2-3; D call uncertain. V lost 2 bases and J lost 2, with 2 bases in between. The CDR3 has 12 residues. Germline lookup yields CDR1 SGHAT and CDR2 FQNNGV. CDR3 in amino acids: CASSLYTDTQYF. CDR3 nucleotide sequence: TGTGCCAGCAGCTTATACACAGATACGCAGTATTTT.

The chain joins TRBV7-9 to TRBJ2-2; D may be TRBD1 (5 bases). The CDR3 runs to 14 residues. CDR1 and CDR2 from the germline V gene are SEHNR and FQNEAQ (reference sequence). With 3 bases removed from V and 3 bases from J, the gap between germline ends came to 8 bases. As DNA, the CDR3 is TGTGCCAGCAGCTTTCTGACAGACACCGGGGAGCTGTTTTTT. Amino acid sequence: CASSFLTDTGELFF. The full variable domain, with the rest looked up from reference TRBV7-9 and TRBJ2-2, is DTGVSQNPRHKITKRGQNVTFRCDPISEHNRLYWYRQTLGQGPEFLTYFQNEAQLEKSRLLSDRFSAERPKGSFSTLEIQRTEQGDSAMYLCASSFLTDTGELFFGEGSRLTVL.

The chain carries TRBV20-1 and TRBJ2-4, with 7 positions matching TRBD1. Trimming at V came to 3 bases and at J to 5 bases, leaving 4 bases not matched to a gene. Germline CDR1 DFQATT, CDR2 SNEGSKA (reference sequence). The CDR3 loop spans 13 amino acids. CDR3 nucleotide sequence: TGCAGTGCTAGCGACAGGGAAGAAAACATTCAGTACTTC. This sequence encodes CSASDREENIQYF.

This clonotype was found once. The V and J genes are TRBV7-8 and TRBJ2-7; 7 nucleotides match TRBD1. The CDR3 consists of 15 residues. J was trimmed by 2 bases and V by 6 bases; bases with no gene match: 10. Per germline, CDR1 SGHVS and CDR2 FQNEAQ. The CDR3 sequence is CASSTRRDRPYEQYF. DNA for the CDR3: TGTGCCAGCAGTACTCGAAGGGACAGACCCTACGAGCAGTACTTC.

The chain employs TRBV15 and TRBJ1-5; D unresolved. The CDR3 has 14 amino acids. CDR1 and CDR2 (germline): LNHNV, YYDKDF (reference sequence). Trimming shortened V by 5 bases and J by 6 bases, and 14 bases separated the two germline ends. CDR3 region: CATSVGESSQPQHF. As DNA, the CDR3 is TGTGCCACCAGCGTCGGGGAATCCAGTCAGCCCCAGCATTTT.

This CDR3 is CASSGSDGSGSSYEQYF. The CDR3 nucleotides are TGCGCCAGCAGCGGCTCGGATGGTAGCGGGAGCTCCTACGAGCAGTACTTC. The chain recombines TRBV5-1 with TRBJ2-7, with 9 bases identical to TRBD2. This CDR3 region has 17 residues. Germline CDR1 is SGHRS and CDR2 is YFSETQ. V lost 4 bases and J lost 0; bases outside the gene matches: 11.

The chain is built from TRBV14 and TRBJ2-2; 11 bases match TRBD1. In germline, CDR1 is SGHDN, CDR2 FVKESK. The CDR3 runs 16 residues. V lost 3 bases to trimming and J lost 7 bases; unmatched junction nucleotides: 7. The CDR3 region is CASSQLGQGDGGELFF. The CDR3 DNA reads TGTGCCAGCAGCCAGCTGGGACAGGGGGACGGCGGGGAGCTGTTTTTT.

This chain connects TRBV9 to TRBJ2-4, with D maybe TRBD2 (7 bases). Germline CDR1 is SGDLS and CDR2 is YYNGEE. V shed 4 bases and J shed 8 bases, with 22 bases lying between them. The CDR3 spans 16 residues. The CDR3 spells CASSTPRMGGADIQYF. For the CDR3, the DNA is TGTGCCAGCAGCACCCCACGAATGGGGGGGGCCGACATTCAGTACTTC.

The rearrangement links TRBV29-1 to TRBJ1-1, with D unresolved. The CDR3 sequence is 12 residues long. Trimming left V 6 bases short and J 0 bases short, with 8 bases between. CDR1 and CDR2 from the germline V gene are SQVTM and ANQGSEA. The DNA for the CDR3 is TGCAGCGTCATCGGCCTGAACACTGAAGCTTTCTTT. It translates to CSVIGLNTEAFF.

The V call is TRBV9, the J call TRBJ2-2; 7 bases line up with TRBD1. The germline V gene encodes CDR1 SGDLS and CDR2 YYNGEE. V was pared by 3 bases and J by 0 bases, with 11 bases of the junction left unmatched. The CDR3 has 18 amino acids. The CDR3 coding sequence is TGTGCCAGCAGCGCGTTTCAGACAGGGTTCGCGAACACCGGGGAGCTGTTTTTT. Residues: CASSAFQTGFANTGELFF.

This clonotype was seen a single time. V gene TRBV9 combines with J gene TRBJ2-7; the D gene is possibly TRBD2 (6 bases). V was pared by 4 bases and J by 7 bases, with 15 bases between. Looked up from germline, CDR1 is SGDLS and CDR2 is YYNGEE. This CDR3 has 13 amino acids. This CDR3 reads CASSPPAGREQYF. In nucleotides, the CDR3 is TGTGCCAGCAGCCCCCCGGCAGGGAGGGAGCAGTACTTC.